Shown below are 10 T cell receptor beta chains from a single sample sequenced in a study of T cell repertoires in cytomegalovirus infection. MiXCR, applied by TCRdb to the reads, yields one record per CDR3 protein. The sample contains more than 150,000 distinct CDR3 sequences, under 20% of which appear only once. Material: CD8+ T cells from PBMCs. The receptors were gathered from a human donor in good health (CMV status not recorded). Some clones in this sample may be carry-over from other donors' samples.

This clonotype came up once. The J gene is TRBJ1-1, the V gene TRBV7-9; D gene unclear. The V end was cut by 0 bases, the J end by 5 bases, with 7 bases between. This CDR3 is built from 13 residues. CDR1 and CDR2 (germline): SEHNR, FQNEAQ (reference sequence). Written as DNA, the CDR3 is TGTGCCAGCAGCTTAGCCGTTACAACTGAAGCTTTCTTT. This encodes CASSLAVTTEAFF. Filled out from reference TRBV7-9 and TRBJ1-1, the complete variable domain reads DTGVSQNPRHKITKRGQNVTFRCDPISEHNRLYWYRQTLGQGPEFLTYFQNEAQLEKSRLLSDRFSAERPKGSFSTLEIQRTEQGDSAMYLCASSLAVTTEAFFGQGTRLTVV.

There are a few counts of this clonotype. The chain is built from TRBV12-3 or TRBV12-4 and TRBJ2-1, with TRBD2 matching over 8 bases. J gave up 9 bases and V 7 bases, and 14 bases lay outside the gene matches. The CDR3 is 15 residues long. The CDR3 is CASTPRVAGKIEQFF. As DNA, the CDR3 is TGTGCCAGCACTCCCAGGGTAGCGGGAAAGATTGAGCAGTTCTTC.

CDR3 sequence reads: CASSFSLQAYYGYTF. The CDR3 coding sequence is TGTGCCAGCAGCTTCTCTCTGCAGGCTTACTATGGCTACACCTTC. The chain combines TRBV5-6 with TRBJ1-2, with unresolved D. Trimming cost V 2 bases and J 3 bases, with 14 bases left between them. This CDR3 comprises 15 residues. Germline CDR1 reads SGHDT; CDR2 reads YYEEEE.

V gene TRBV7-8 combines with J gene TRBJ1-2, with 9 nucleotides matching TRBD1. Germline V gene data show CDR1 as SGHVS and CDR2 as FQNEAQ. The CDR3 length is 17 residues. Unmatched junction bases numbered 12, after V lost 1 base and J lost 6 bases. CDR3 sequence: CASSLGIPGQGIDGYTF. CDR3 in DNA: TGTGCCAGCAGCTTAGGGATCCCGGGACAGGGAATCGATGGCTACACCTTC.

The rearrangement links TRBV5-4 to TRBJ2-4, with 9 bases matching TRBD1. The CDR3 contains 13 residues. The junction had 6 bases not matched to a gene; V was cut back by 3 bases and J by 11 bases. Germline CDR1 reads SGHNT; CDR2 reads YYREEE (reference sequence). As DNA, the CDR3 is TGTGCCAGCAGCTGGGGGACAGGGTCCCTTCAGTACTTC. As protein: CASSWGTGSLQYF.

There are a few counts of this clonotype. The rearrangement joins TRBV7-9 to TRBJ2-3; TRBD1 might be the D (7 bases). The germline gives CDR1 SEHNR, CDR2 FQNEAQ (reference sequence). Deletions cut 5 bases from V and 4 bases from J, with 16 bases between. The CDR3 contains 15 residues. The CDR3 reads CASSTDREAADTQYF. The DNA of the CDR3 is TGTGCCAGCAGCACCGACAGGGAGGCGGCAGATACGCAGTATTTT.

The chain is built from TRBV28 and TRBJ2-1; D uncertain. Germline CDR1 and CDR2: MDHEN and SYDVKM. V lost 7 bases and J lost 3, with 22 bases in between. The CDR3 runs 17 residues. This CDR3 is CASTSPLIRTVYNEQFF. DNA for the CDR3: TGTGCCAGCACATCACCTCTTATACGGACGGTCTACAATGAGCAGTTCTTC.

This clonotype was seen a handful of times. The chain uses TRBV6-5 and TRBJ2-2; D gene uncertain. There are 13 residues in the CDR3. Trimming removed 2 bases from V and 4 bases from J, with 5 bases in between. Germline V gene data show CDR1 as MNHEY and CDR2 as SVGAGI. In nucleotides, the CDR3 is TGTGCCAGCAGTTACACGGGCACCGGGGAGCTGTTTTTT. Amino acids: CASSYTGTGELFF.

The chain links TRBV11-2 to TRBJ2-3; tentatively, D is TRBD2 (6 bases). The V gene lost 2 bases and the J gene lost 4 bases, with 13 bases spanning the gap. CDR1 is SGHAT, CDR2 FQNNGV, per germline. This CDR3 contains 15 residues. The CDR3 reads CASSLFGREADTQYF. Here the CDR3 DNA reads TGTGCCAGCAGCTTATTCGGAAGGGAGGCAGATACGCAGTATTTT. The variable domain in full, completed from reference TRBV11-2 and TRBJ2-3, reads EAGVAQSPRYKIIEKRQSVAFWCNPISGHATLYWYQQILGQGPKLLIQFQNNGVVDDSQLPKDRFSAERLKGVDSTLKIQPAKLEDSAVYLCASSLFGREADTQYFGPGTRLTVL.

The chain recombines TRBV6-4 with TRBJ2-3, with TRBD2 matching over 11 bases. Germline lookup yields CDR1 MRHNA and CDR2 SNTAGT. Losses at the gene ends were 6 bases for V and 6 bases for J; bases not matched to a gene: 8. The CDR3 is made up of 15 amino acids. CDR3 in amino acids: CASRPGVAGGDTQYF. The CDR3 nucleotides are TGTGCCAGCAGGCCAGGAGTAGCGGGAGGGGATACGCAGTATTTT.